These 8 T cell receptor beta chains were sequenced from one sample in a study of blood T cell repertoires in COVID-19. Some clones are missing from TCRdb's copy, which holds only in-frame ones; the method was immunoSEQ multiplex PCR. The sample consists of about 70,000 clones, approximately 86% of them appearing once. The specimen sequenced was peripheral blood. These receptors were collected from a man aged 65-85 years with active COVID-19.

This clone was seen a few times. The V call is TRBV2, the J call TRBJ1-6; possible D gene TRBD1, 6 bases. The V gene lost 6 bases and the J gene lost 8 bases, with 11 bases spanning the gap. The CDR3 is made up of 13 amino acids. Germline CDR1 SNHLY, CDR2 FYNNEI. The CDR3 loop is CASSQDRDSPLHF. The CDR3 region has the DNA TGTGCCAGCAGCCAGGACAGAGATTCACCCCTCCACTTT.

As concerns this clone: Relative to the germline gene, one junction end is altered; a read error may explain this. The rearrangement links TRBV7-7 to TRBJ2-5; 11 nucleotides align to TRBD2. This CDR3 contains 17 residues. Germline lookup yields CDR1 SSHAT and CDR2 FNYEAQ (reference sequence). The CDR3 sequence: CASSPTLLAGVQETQYF. CDR3 bases: TGTGCTAGCAGCCCCACCTTACTAGCGGGGGTACAAGAGACCCAGTACTTC.

The rearrangement joins TRBV6-5 to TRBJ1-6; weak D call: TRBD1 (5 bases). V dropped 6 bases and J dropped 10 bases, with 13 bases sitting between them. Germline V gene data show CDR1 as MNHEY and CDR2 as SVGAGI. There are 13 residues in the CDR3. CDR3 sequence: CASRGREGSPLHF. In DNA form, the CDR3 reads TGTGCCAGCAGGGGGAGGGAGGGGTCACCCCTCCACTTT.

This clone appeared a single time. The rearrangement links TRBV5-1 to TRBJ1-1; D is uncertain. The V gene's germline CDR1 is SGHRS and CDR2 YFSETQ. Trimming removed 1 base from V and 5 bases from J, with 18 bases in between. CDR3 length equals 16 residues. This CDR3 reads CASSLTPVRAGTEAFF. The CDR3 DNA sequence: TGCGCCAGCAGCTTGACCCCCGTTAGGGCGGGAACTGAAGCTTTCTTT.

By share, this clone counts as medium-sized. The chain has TRBV27 and TRBJ2-7; the D is unclear. V shed 3 bases and J shed 7 bases, with 19 bases lying between them. Germline assignment: CDR1 MNHEY and CDR2 SMNVEV (reference sequence). CDR3 size: 15 residues. In nucleotides, the CDR3 is TGTGCCAGCAGTTTCGCGAACACACCGTCCGGGGAGCAGTACTTC. It encodes CASSFANTPSGEQYF.

The chain joins TRBV7-8 to TRBJ2-2, with D unresolved. V lost 4 bases to trimming and J lost 0 bases, with 15 bases between them. Germline V CDR1 and CDR2: SGHVS, FQNEAQ. The CDR3 loop spans 17 amino acids. CDR3 nucleotides: TGTGCCAGCAGCTCCCGGGTGGTGAGACCGAACACCGGGGAGCTGTTTTTT. It codes for CASSSRVVRPNTGELFF.

This sequence joins TRBV4-1 and TRBJ2-1, with D perhaps matching TRBD2 (5 bases). Trimming took 1 base from V and 2 from J, leaving 9 bases between them. The CDR3 is 15 residues long. Germline CDR1 is MGHRA and CDR2 is YSYEKL. CDR3 loop: CASSQVATPYNEQFF. The CDR3 DNA follows: TGCGCCAGCAGCCAAGTAGCGACCCCCTACAATGAGCAGTTCTTC.

V gene TRBV7-9 combines with J gene TRBJ2-3, with D tentatively TRBD1 (6 bases). V shed 5 bases and J shed 0 bases, with 12 bases lying between them. The germline CDR1 and CDR2 sequences are SEHNR and FQNEAQ (reference sequence). CDR3 size: 15 residues. CDR3 protein: CASSLSDRSTDTQYF. CDR3 bases: TGTGCCAGCAGCCTATCGGACAGAAGCACAGATACGCAGTATTTT.